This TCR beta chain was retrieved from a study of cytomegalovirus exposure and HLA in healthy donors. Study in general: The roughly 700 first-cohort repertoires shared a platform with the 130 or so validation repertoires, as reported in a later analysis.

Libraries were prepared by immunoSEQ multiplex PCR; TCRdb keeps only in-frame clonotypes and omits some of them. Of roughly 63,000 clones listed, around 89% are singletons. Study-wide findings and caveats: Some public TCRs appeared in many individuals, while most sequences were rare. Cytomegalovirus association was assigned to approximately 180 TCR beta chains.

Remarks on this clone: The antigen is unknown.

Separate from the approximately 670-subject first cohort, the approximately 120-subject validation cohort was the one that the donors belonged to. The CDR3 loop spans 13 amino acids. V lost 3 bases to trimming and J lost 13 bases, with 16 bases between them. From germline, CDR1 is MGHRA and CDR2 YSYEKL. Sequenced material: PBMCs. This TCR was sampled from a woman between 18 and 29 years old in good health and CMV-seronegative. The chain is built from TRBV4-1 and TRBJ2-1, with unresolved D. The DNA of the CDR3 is TGCGCCAGCAGCCAGAGCCCTGTCGGTTTTCAGTTCTTC. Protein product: CASSQSPVGFQFF.